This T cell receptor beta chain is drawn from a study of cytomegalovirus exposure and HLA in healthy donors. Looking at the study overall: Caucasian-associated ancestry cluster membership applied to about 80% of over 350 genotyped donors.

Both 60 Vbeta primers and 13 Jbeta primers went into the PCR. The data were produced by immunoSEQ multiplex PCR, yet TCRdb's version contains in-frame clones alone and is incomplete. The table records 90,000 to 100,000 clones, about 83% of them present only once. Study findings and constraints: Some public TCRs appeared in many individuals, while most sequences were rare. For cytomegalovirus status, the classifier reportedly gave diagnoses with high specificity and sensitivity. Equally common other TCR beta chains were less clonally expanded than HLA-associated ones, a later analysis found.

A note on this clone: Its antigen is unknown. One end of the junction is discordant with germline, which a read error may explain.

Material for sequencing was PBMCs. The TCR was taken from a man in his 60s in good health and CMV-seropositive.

CDR3 loop: CASSSGTGELFF. The CDR3 coding sequence is TGTGCTAGCAGCTCAGGCACCGGGGAGCTGTTTTTT. The chain couples TRBV7-7 to TRBJ2-2; D gene ambiguous. Per germline, CDR1 SSHAT and CDR2 FNYEAQ (reference sequence). The CDR3 extends over 12 amino acids. Using reference TRBV7-7 and TRBJ2-2 for the parts outside the CDR3, the full variable domain is GAGVSQSPRYKVTKRGQDVTLRCDPISSHATLYWYQQALGQGPEFLTYFNYEAQPDKSGLPSDRFSAERPEGSISTLTIQRTEQRDSAMYRCASSSGTGELFFGEGSRLTVL.